Below, one T cell receptor beta chain is given with its context. Its antigen is still unknown. The sample comes from a study of T-cell memory formation after mild COVID-19. Findings of the study overall: Within pre-infection memory, some responding clones were found, suggesting cross-reactive memory joined. Second-wave clones reaching peak frequency on day 37 lacked confirmed SARS-CoV-2 specificity.

Each CDR3 protein is one row after TCRdb ran MiXCR on the 5' RACE reads. The table records some 280,000 distinct CDR3 sequences, about 16% of them present only once. Trimming stripped 1 base from V and 7 bases from J, with 14 bases between. This CDR3 contains 15 residues. Germline CDR1 and CDR2: LNHNV and YYDKDF (reference sequence). This chain links TRBV15 with TRBJ1-5; D ambiguous. The source is a man younger than 35 who had mild COVID-19 (a few samples of this study predate the infection). Cell type and time point are not known. The sequenced sample consisted of PBMCs or a T cell subset sorted from them (not recorded which). CDR3 in DNA: TGTGCCACCAGCAGAGGCCTCCGGAATAGGCAGCCCCAGCATTTT. Translating it yields CATSRGLRNRQPQHF.